This TCR beta chain emerged from a study of neurological immune-mediated disorders. Time point described: longitudinal time-point 1 (baseline). Unsorted libraries were prepared from 2 million PBMCs that had been stored at -80 C. Germline assignment: CDR1 ENHRY and CDR2 SYGVKD. This CDR3 spans 13 amino acids. The cDNA was produced through 5'RACE with 10-nucleotide random UMIs. TCRdb processed the 5' RACE reads anew with MiXCR; each CDR3 protein has one entry. Of 64,000 or so distinct CDR3 sequences listed, roughly a tenth are singletons. Concerning this clonotype: The antigen is not known. A much larger clone sits a single nucleotide away, making a read error possible.

Study-level results: Expansion of TCR clones was greatest in HTLV-1-associated myelopathy and smallest in multiple sclerosis, where it fell below that of healthy controls.

The receptor's source is a man aged 30 to 45 in good health. The chain has TRBV10-3 and TRBJ1-1; D is uncertain. Input material: PBMCs. This CDR3 reads CAISEPLKTEAFF. CDR3 in DNA: TGTGCCATCAGTGAACCACTGAAAACTGAAGCTTTCTTT.